A single sample is the source of the 32 T cell receptor beta chains below, sequenced in a study of blood T cell repertoires in COVID-19. Repertoires were generated with immunoSEQ multiplex PCR, while TCRdb's copy carries only in-frame clones and drops some. The table lists roughly 250,000 clones, 84% of them singletons. Source material: peripheral blood. The receptors stem from a human donor in a cohort sampled during active COVID-19.

The CDR3 bases are TGTGCCAGCAGCCAAAGACAGGGGGGCGTCTACGAGCAGTACTTC. The encoded protein is CASSQRQGGVYEQYF. The V and J genes are TRBV14 and TRBJ2-7, with 9 bases lining up with TRBD1. The CDR3 has 15 amino acids. Looked up from germline, CDR1 is SGHDN and CDR2 is FVKESK. V lost 2 bases and J lost 3; bases outside the gene matches: 5.

The chain couples TRBV7-2 to TRBJ2-1; D unclear. In germline, CDR1 is SGHTA, CDR2 FQGNSA. The CDR3 is 15 amino acids. The V end lost 0 bases, the J end lost 7 bases, and 13 bases lay between the germline ends. The CDR3 DNA reads as TGTGCCAGCAGCTTAGCCTCATATGGGCCGAATGAGCAGTTCTTC. It codes for CASSLASYGPNEQFF. Complete variable domain (other parts from reference TRBV7-2 and TRBJ2-1): GAGVSQSPSNKVTEKGKDVELRCDPISGHTALYWYRQSLGQGLEFLIYFQGNSAPDKSGLPSDRFSAERTGGSVSTLTIQRTQQEDSAVYLCASSLASYGPNEQFFGPGTRLTVL.

This chain connects TRBV5-6 to TRBJ2-6; D is uncertain. The CDR3 is made up of 15 amino acids. Between the trimmed V and J ends, which lost 0 bases and 2 bases, there was a span of 6 bases. CDR1 and CDR2 (germline): SGHDT, YYEEEE. CDR3 bases: TGTGCCAGCAGCTTGGGTCTAGCTGGGGCCAACGTCCTGACTTTC. Protein sequence: CASSLGLAGANVLTF.

The V gene is TRBV7-8, the J gene TRBJ1-3; D gene uncertain. The CDR3 loop spans 13 amino acids. Germline V gives CDR1 SGHVS, CDR2 FQNEAQ. With 1 base removed from V and 4 bases from J, the gap between germline ends came to 5 bases. DNA for the CDR3: TGTGCCAGCAGCTTAGGACACGGAAACACCATATATTTT. Amino acids: CASSLGHGNTIYF.

The chain employs TRBV9 and TRBJ2-2; 9 nucleotides match TRBD2. Germline V lookup: CDR1 SGDLS, CDR2 YYNGEE. After removal of 6 bases from V and 6 bases from J, the junction contained 6 bases not matched to a gene. The CDR3 spans 14 residues. DNA of the CDR3: TGTGCCAGCAACGTGCTAGCGGGATCCGGGGAGCTGTTTTTT. This encodes CASNVLAGSGELFF.

This clone was counted once. The chain combines TRBV6-4 with TRBJ2-2, with TRBD2 identical over 9 bases. The germline CDR1 and CDR2 sequences are MRHNA and SNTAGT. The V gene end was trimmed by 6 bases and the J gene end by 1 base; junction bases not matched to a gene: 3. The CDR3 has 15 residues. The CDR3 DNA reads TGTGCCAGCAGGGCACTAGCGGGGAACACCGGGGAGCTGTTTTTT. Protein product: CASRALAGNTGELFF.

The chain's CDR3 is CASRKQGLSGNTIYF. CDR3 DNA sequence: TGCGCCAGCCGAAAACAGGGTCTCTCTGGAAACACCATATATTTT. This chain connects TRBV5-1 to TRBJ1-3; possibly TRBD1 for D (6 bases). The germline CDR1 and CDR2 sequences are SGHRS and YFSETQ. Trimming shortened V by 7 bases and J by 0 bases, and 14 bases separated the two germline ends. The CDR3 loop spans 15 amino acids.

This chain uses TRBV7-8 with TRBJ2-2, with 7 bases lining up with TRBD2. The CDR3 contains 17 residues. Germline loops: CDR1 SGHVS, CDR2 FQNEAQ. Trimming cost V 1 base and J 2 bases; bases outside gene matches: 7. CDR3 DNA sequence: TGTGCCAGCAGCTTAGTTGCAGCGGGGTCCAACACCGGGGAGCTGTTTTTT. Translating it yields CASSLVAAGSNTGELFF. The full variable domain, rest sourced from reference TRBV7-8 and TRBJ2-2, is GAGVSQSPRYKVAKRGQDVALRCDPISGHVSLFWYQQALGQGPEFLTYFQNEAQLDKSGLPSDRFFAERPEGSVSTLKIQRTQQEDSAVYLCASSLVAAGSNTGELFFGEGSRLTVL.

This chain connects TRBV5-4 to TRBJ2-2, with 8 nucleotides matching TRBD2. Losses at the gene ends were 4 bases for V and 4 bases for J; bases not matched to a gene: 9. Germline-derived CDR1 and CDR2 are SGHNT and YYREEE (reference sequence). The CDR3 consists of 16 residues. The CDR3 DNA reads TGTGCCAGCAGCCGCAACGGGGGGGGAAGCACCGGGGAGCTGTTTTTT. This gives the protein CASSRNGGGSTGELFF.

The chain has TRBV27 and TRBJ2-1, with a tentative D call TRBD2 (6 bases). V was shortened by 7 bases and J by 8 bases, with 18 bases between the two germline ends. The CDR3 is made up of 14 amino acids. From germline, CDR1 is MNHEY and CDR2 SMNVEV (reference sequence). CDR3: CASTPTLWRDEQFF. The CDR3 bases are TGTGCCAGCACCCCGACCCTCTGGAGGGATGAGCAGTTCTTC.

The V and J genes are TRBV19 and TRBJ2-3, with 12 bases fitting TRBD2. There are 19 residues in the CDR3. J gave up 2 bases and V 7 bases, and 16 bases lay outside the gene matches. CDR1 and CDR2 from the germline V gene are LNHDA and SQIVND (reference sequence). CDR3 coding DNA: TGTGCCAGTACCAGGTCTAGCGGGGGGGCTAGGATGTCCACAGATACGCAGTATTTT. This encodes CASTRSSGGARMSTDTQYF.

This chain joins TRBV12-3 or TRBV12-4 and TRBJ1-1; D is perhaps TRBD1 (6 bases). Trimming removed 5 bases from V and 1 base from J, with 8 bases in between. CDR3 length equals 13 residues. Here the CDR3 reads CASSRQANTEAFF. In DNA form, the CDR3 reads TGTGCCAGCAGTCGACAGGCGAACACTGAAGCTTTCTTT.

The V gene is TRBV7-8, the J gene TRBJ2-7; TRBD1 is a possible D gene (5 bases). From germline, CDR1 is SGHVS and CDR2 FQNEAQ. The CDR3 has 17 amino acids. The germline V and J ends were trimmed by 0 bases and 2 bases, with 17 bases remaining between them. The CDR3 is CASSLAGFTGYTYEQYF. CDR3 nucleotide sequence: TGTGCCAGCAGCTTAGCGGGTTTCACAGGTTACACCTACGAGCAGTACTTC.

The chain has TRBV19 and TRBJ1-1, with 9 bases lining up with TRBD1. Germline CDR1 is LNHDA and CDR2 is SQIVND (reference sequence). This CDR3 is 14 amino acids long. After removal of 5 bases from V and 3 bases from J, the junction contained 4 bases not matched to a gene. CDR3 sequence: CASSPWDRDTEAFF. The DNA of the CDR3 is TGTGCCAGTAGTCCGTGGGACAGGGACACTGAAGCTTTCTTT.

This clone has more than one count but fewer than ten. The CDR3 DNA reads TGTGCCAGCAGCCTCGGGAGGGGCCCCTACGAGCAGTACTTC. Translated: CASSLGRGPYEQYF. This rearrangement joins TRBV14 to TRBJ2-7, with 8 bases aligning to TRBD2. J gave up 2 bases and V 4 bases, and 4 bases lay outside the gene matches. CDR3 length: 14 amino acids. Germline lookup yields CDR1 SGHDN and CDR2 FVKESK.

This clone was observed once. The same CDR3 can be traced to other DNA sequences in this sample. This chain uses TRBV5-1 with TRBJ2-5, with 9 bases fitting TRBD2. V was clipped by 2 bases and J by 1 base; unmatched bases: 0. This CDR3 region has 14 residues. Germline V gene data show CDR1 as SGHRS and CDR2 as YFSETQ. CDR3 coding DNA: TGCGCCAGCAGCTTTAGCGGGGGCCAAGAGACCCAGTACTTC. As protein: CASSFSGGQETQYF.

Comments on this clone: One end of the junction varies from germline; a read error may be responsible. This rearrangement joins TRBV15 to TRBJ1-6; 7 bases line up with TRBD1. CDR1 is LNHNV and CDR2 is YYDKDF in the germline V gene (reference sequence). This CDR3 spans 16 amino acids. In nucleotides, the CDR3 is TGTGCCACCAGAAGAGGGGACAGCTTCTATAATTCACCCCTCCACTTT. Protein sequence: CATRRGDSFYNSPLHF.

V is TRBV7-6 and J is TRBJ2-1; perhaps TRBD2 as D (6 bases). CDR3 length: 19 amino acids. Trimming shortened V by 0 bases and J by 7 bases, and 25 bases separated the two germline ends. The germline CDR1 and CDR2 sequences are SGHVS and FNYEAQ. The CDR3 protein is CASSLAVLTSKTDGNEQFF. CDR3 in DNA: TGTGCCAGCAGCTTAGCTGTTCTTACTAGCAAAACCGACGGGAATGAGCAGTTCTTC.

V and J are TRBV29-1 and TRBJ1-2; D gene uncertain. The ends were cut back, 3 bases at V and 2 bases at J, with 7 bases in the middle. This CDR3 has 12 residues. Germline values: CDR1 SQVTM, CDR2 ANQGSEA. The CDR3 DNA follows: TGCAGCGTTGAGAACCTAAACTATGGCTACACCTTC. This gives the protein CSVENLNYGYTF.

CDR3 residues: CATSDPPRGGTDTQYF. CDR3 sequence (DNA): TGTGCCACCAGTGACCCCCCCCGGGGAGGCACAGATACGCAGTATTTT. The J gene is TRBJ2-3, the V gene TRBV24-1; D perhaps matches TRBD2 (5 bases). The CDR3 spans 16 residues. Germline V gene sequence: CDR1 KGHDR, CDR2 SFDVKD. V shed 4 bases and J shed 1 base, with 14 bases lying between them.

The gene calls are TRBV6-5 and TRBJ2-1; the match to TRBD1 covers 10 bases. Germline values: CDR1 MNHEY, CDR2 SVGAGI. CDR3 length: 14 residues. Trimming cost V 6 bases and J 9 bases; bases outside gene matches: 8. This CDR3 is CASRSGTGVGEQFF. The DNA of the CDR3 is TGTGCCAGCAGATCTGGGACAGGGGTGGGTGAGCAGTTCTTC.

The gene calls are TRBV6-5 and TRBJ1-4, with a weak D call TRBD1 (5 bases). Germline CDR1 reads MNHEY; CDR2 reads SVGAGI. CDR3 length: 15 residues. Trimming cost V 0 bases and J 3 bases, with 8 bases left between them. The DNA of the CDR3 is TGTGCCAGCAGTTACTCGGGGGGTCCTAATGAAAAACTGTTTTTT. This sequence encodes CASSYSGGPNEKLFF.

The V and J genes are TRBV24-1 and TRBJ1-5; D ambiguous. V lost 0 bases, J lost 0 bases, and 2 bases lay in between. The CDR3 covers 14 residues. The V gene's germline CDR1 is KGHDR and CDR2 SFDVKD. The CDR3 here is CATSDLYSNQPQHF. The CDR3 DNA follows: TGTGCCACCAGTGATTTGTATAGCAATCAGCCCCAGCATTTT.

The V and J genes are TRBV2 and TRBJ2-7; 8 bases map to TRBD1. The CDR3 loop spans 13 amino acids. Germline trimming cut 4 bases from V and 6 bases from J; bases unmatched to any gene: 5. Germline loops: CDR1 SNHLY, CDR2 FYNNEI. The CDR3 here is CASSGQGAGEQYF. CDR3 in DNA: TGTGCCAGCAGTGGTCAGGGGGCCGGCGAGCAGTACTTC.

V is TRBV10-1 and J is TRBJ1-6; D is uncertain. Trimming stripped 4 bases from V and 7 bases from J, with 5 bases between. The CDR3 length is 12 residues. Germline CDR1 WNHNN, CDR2 SYGVQD (reference sequence). The CDR3 sequence is CASSALNSPLHF. CDR3 DNA: TGCGCCAGCAGTGCCTTAAATTCACCCCTCCACTTT.

The CDR3 spells CASSGGTSGSRTTDTQYF. CDR3 coding DNA: TGTGCCAGCAGCGGAGGGACTAGCGGTTCACGCACCACAGATACGCAGTATTTT. This chain links TRBV5-8 with TRBJ2-3; TRBD2 matches 11 bases. V trimming: 4 bases; J trimming: 2 bases; junction bases outside the gene matches: 12. CDR1 is SGHTS and CDR2 is YDEGEE in the germline V gene. This CDR3 is built from 18 residues.

J is TRBJ1-2 and V is TRBV2, with 8 nucleotides matching TRBD1. The CDR3 extends over 14 amino acids. The V and J ends lost 4 bases and 4 bases, in that order; junction bases with no gene match: 5. CDR1 and CDR2 (germline): SNHLY, FYNNEI. CDR3 bases: TGTGCCAGCAGTGTAGTACAGGGGGGCTATGGCTACACCTTC. Translating it yields CASSVVQGGYGYTF.

This clone is a singleton in its sample. The chain is built from TRBV27 and TRBJ1-2; 8 bases fit TRBD1. The CDR3 runs to 14 residues. J lost 7 bases, V lost 6 bases, and 10 bases had no gene match. The germline CDR1 and CDR2 sequences are MNHEY and SMNVEV (reference sequence). CDR3 protein: CASSKTGAAAGYTF. The CDR3 DNA reads TGTGCCAGCAGCAAGACAGGGGCGGCCGCTGGCTACACCTTC.

V usage is TRBV19 and J usage is TRBJ2-1; D is unresolved. The CDR3 consists of 12 residues. Trimming removed 1 base from V and 7 bases from J, with 5 bases in between. In germline, CDR1 is LNHDA, CDR2 SQIVND (reference sequence). In DNA, the CDR3 is TGTGCCAGTAGTATAGCTCCGAATGAGCAGTTCTTC. Translated: CASSIAPNEQFF.

The chain is built from TRBV2 and TRBJ2-2; D not certain. Trimming pared 3 bases from V and 6 bases from J, leaving 8 bases between. Germline CDR1 and CDR2: SNHLY and FYNNEI. The CDR3 runs 13 residues. The CDR3 region has the DNA TGTGCCAGCAGTGACCTGGTAGCCGGGGAGCTGTTTTTT. Its translation: CASSDLVAGELFF.

The DNA for the CDR3 is TGCGCCAGCAGCTTGGGGGCTGGGGGGAGAGACACTGAAGCTTTCTTT. Encoded protein: CASSLGAGGRDTEAFF. The genes are TRBV5-1 and TRBJ1-1; weak D call: TRBD1 (5 bases). V lost 0 bases to trimming and J lost 3 bases, with 15 bases between them. The CDR3 runs 16 residues. CDR1 SGHRS and CDR2 YFSETQ come from the germline V gene.

Written as DNA, the CDR3 is TGTGCCAGCAGCTTGGGACAGGGTGGGAATTCACCCCTCCACTTT. Protein sequence: CASSLGQGGNSPLHF. The genes are TRBV5-6 and TRBJ1-6; 7 bases map to TRBD1. The CDR3 extends over 15 amino acids. Germline values: CDR1 SGHDT, CDR2 YYEEEE. After removal of 0 bases from V and 7 bases from J, the junction contained 4 bases not matched to a gene. The whole variable domain, filled in from reference TRBV5-6 and TRBJ1-6, reads DAGVTQSPTHLIKTRGQQVTLRCSPKSGHDTVSWYQQALGQGPQFIFQYYEEEERQRGNFPDRFSGHQFPNYSSELNVNALLLGDSALYLCASSLGQGGNSPLHFGNGTRLTVT.